The 24 T cell receptor beta chains listed next were all sequenced from one sample in a study of CD8 T cells in ankylosing spondylitis. Each CDR3 protein gets one entry after TCRdb re-called the 5' RACE reads with MiXCR. The data show 250,000 to 400,000 distinct CDR3 sequences, around a tenth seen once. Sequencing was carried out using blood, either unsorted or a sorted T cell fraction (not recorded which). The receptors stem from a female donor with ankylosing spondylitis or in good health (not recorded which).

The CDR3 nucleotides read TGTGCCAGCACCAAAGAGCGGGAGGGTGGTAGCGGGAGTACGAATACGCAGTATTTT. It translates to CASTKEREGGSGSTNTQYF. The chain combines TRBV11-2 with TRBJ2-3; TRBD2 aligns across 10 bases. Germline V gives CDR1 SGHAT, CDR2 FQNNGV. The CDR3 is made up of 19 amino acids. With V trimmed by 7 bases and J by 7 bases, 23 bases remained unmatched.

There are many counts of this clonotype. The V call is TRBV6-5, the J call TRBJ2-7; D is possibly TRBD1 (5 bases). CDR3 length: 13 amino acids. Deletions cut 4 bases from V and 2 bases from J, with 9 bases between. Germline lookup yields CDR1 MNHEY and CDR2 SVGAGI. The CDR3 bases are TGTGCCAGCAGTTCCCCAGGGACCTACGAGCAGTACTTC. Translated: CASSSPGTYEQYF.

This clonotype has just a few counts. The genes are TRBV27 and TRBJ2-1; D is possibly TRBD1 (6 bases). The germline V and J ends were trimmed by 4 bases and 9 bases, with 19 bases remaining between them. This CDR3 contains 15 residues. Per germline, CDR1 MNHEY and CDR2 SMNVEV (reference sequence). The CDR3 protein is CASSSPGTSRGEQFF. Here the CDR3 DNA reads TGTGCCAGCAGTTCCCCCGGGACATCAAGGGGTGAGCAGTTCTTC.

The rearrangement links TRBV6-2 or TRBV6-3 to TRBJ2-7; weak D call: TRBD2 (6 bases). The CDR3 contains 13 residues. The germline V gene encodes CDR1 MNHEY and CDR2 SVGEGT. V shed 7 bases and J shed 3 bases, with 13 bases lying between them. The CDR3, as DNA: TGTGCCAGCACCAAGGGACTTTACTACGAGCAGTACTTC. Its translation: CASTKGLYYEQYF.

This clonotype was seen ten or more times. The chain is built from TRBV7-2 and TRBJ1-3; D gene uncertain. Between the trimmed V and J ends, which lost 1 base and 8 bases, there was a span of 18 bases. Per germline, CDR1 SGHTA and CDR2 FQGNSA. The CDR3 is 16 residues long. The CDR3 spells CASSLVVGIDLDTIYF. DNA for the CDR3: TGTGCCAGCAGCTTAGTCGTAGGGATTGATTTAGACACCATATATTTT.

This chain links TRBV5-1 with TRBJ2-2, with 8 bases fitting TRBD2. The CDR3 totals 16 residues. V gave up 3 bases and J gave up 4 bases; unmatched junction bases: 8. Germline loops: CDR1 SGHRS, CDR2 YFSETQ. The CDR3 DNA is TGCGCCAGCAGCTCGGGAGCGGGGGCTCCCACCGGGGAGCTGTTTTTT. Translating it yields CASSSGAGAPTGELFF.

Only a few counts were recorded for this clonotype. The V call is TRBV7-8, the J call TRBJ2-7; the D is unclear. This CDR3 has 14 residues. CDR1 and CDR2 from the germline V gene are SGHVS and FQNEAQ. Deletions cut 6 bases from V and 5 bases from J, with 17 bases between. CDR3 amino acids: CASRNVPDRDEQYF. The CDR3 nucleotides are TGTGCCAGCAGGAATGTCCCCGACCGCGACGAGCAGTACTTC.

The chain has TRBV28 and TRBJ2-1, with D tentatively TRBD1 (6 bases). Deletions cut 6 bases from V and 7 bases from J, with 25 bases between. This CDR3 contains 17 residues. Germline V gives CDR1 MDHEN, CDR2 SYDVKM. In nucleotides, the CDR3 is TGTGCCAGCAGAGAACCCTTACAGGGCCCGTCTGGAAATGAGCAGTTCTTC. It specifies CASREPLQGPSGNEQFF.

The CDR3 DNA follows: TGTGCCAGCAGCCACACAGCGGGGAGCCAAGAGACCCAGTACTTC. Translation: CASSHTAGSQETQYF. This chain links TRBV4-2 with TRBJ2-5; 7 bases are a match to TRBD2. V was pared by 3 bases and J by 1 base, with 5 bases of the junction left unmatched. Germline V gives CDR1 LGHNA, CDR2 YNFKEQ. This CDR3 region has 15 residues.

V usage is TRBV18 and J usage is TRBJ2-2; D is undetermined. The CDR3 extends over 15 amino acids. From germline, CDR1 is KGHSH and CDR2 LQKENI. The V gene lost 2 bases and the J gene lost 6 bases, with 13 bases spanning the gap. In DNA, the CDR3 is TGTGCCAGCTCACCAGTTGGAAGTGGGGCCGGGGAGCTGTTTTTT. It yields the protein CASSPVGSGAGELFF.

At least ten counts were recorded for this clonotype. This rearrangement joins TRBV7-6 to TRBJ2-1; TRBD2 matches 7 bases. The CDR3 loop spans 14 amino acids. The junction had 9 bases not matched to a gene; V was cut back by 5 bases and J by 8 bases. CDR1 and CDR2 from the germline V gene are SGHVS and FNYEAQ. The CDR3 region is CASSARLASHEQFF. The CDR3 DNA follows: TGTGCCAGCAGCGCAAGACTAGCTTCCCATGAGCAGTTCTTC.

There are many counts of this clonotype. This chain links TRBV27 with TRBJ2-5, with D possibly being TRBD1 (6 bases). The ends were cut back, 5 bases at V and 2 bases at J, with 12 bases in the middle. The CDR3 spans 14 residues. Germline loops: CDR1 MNHEY, CDR2 SMNVEV (reference sequence). CDR3 in amino acids: CASSTRRGQETQYF. CDR3 nucleotide sequence: TGTGCCAGCAGTACCCGCAGGGGACAAGAGACCCAGTACTTC.

This clonotype occurred a few times. The V call is TRBV7-2, the J call TRBJ2-5; tentative D call: TRBD2 (5 bases). The germline gives CDR1 SGHTA, CDR2 FQGNSA. The CDR3 consists of 14 residues. V dropped 2 bases and J dropped 4 bases, with 11 bases sitting between them. As DNA, the CDR3 is TGTGCCAGCAGCTTAAGCACAGCGGCAGAGACCCAGTACTTC. As protein: CASSLSTAAETQYF.

The sample holds many counts of this clonotype. In nucleotides, the CDR3 is TGCAGTGCTAGACCCCCTTCCTACGAGCAGTACTTC. As protein: CSARPPSYEQYF. V and J are TRBV20-1 and TRBJ2-7; D call uncertain. CDR1 DFQATT and CDR2 SNEGSKA come from the germline V gene (reference sequence). CDR3 length: 12 amino acids. V shed 2 bases and J shed 1 base, with 6 bases lying between them.

This clonotype was detected ten times or more. This chain links TRBV20-1 with TRBJ2-5; no clear D gene. The CDR3 runs 12 residues. Germline assignment: CDR1 DFQATT and CDR2 SNEGSKA (reference sequence). V dropped 2 bases and J dropped 4 bases, with 8 bases sitting between them. CDR3 protein: CSARPSAETQYF. CDR3 sequence (DNA): TGCAGTGCTAGACCCAGCGCAGAGACCCAGTACTTC.

The V and J genes are TRBV6-5 and TRBJ1-1; D perhaps matches TRBD1 (5 bases). The V gene's germline CDR1 is MNHEY and CDR2 SVGAGI. V gave up 0 bases and J gave up 2 bases, with 10 bases separating them. The CDR3 runs 15 residues. The CDR3 DNA follows: TGTGCCAGCAGTTACTCGGGGCGGCCTAACACTGAAGCTTTCTTT. Encoded protein: CASSYSGRPNTEAFF.

This clonotype was seen repeatedly, ten times or more. The rearrangement links TRBV20-1 to TRBJ2-7, with TRBD1 matching over 7 bases. The CDR3 has 13 amino acids. Germline CDR1 and CDR2: DFQATT and SNEGSKA (reference sequence). Trimming at V came to 4 bases and at J to 3 bases, leaving 6 bases not matched to a gene. The CDR3 DNA sequence: TGCAGTGCTATGCAGGGGGTAATCTACGAGCAGTACTTC. Its translation: CSAMQGVIYEQYF.

In regard to this clonotype: This clone may be a read error of a much larger clone one base away. V is TRBV28 and J is TRBJ1-1; weak D call: TRBD1 (6 bases). The CDR3 is 15 residues long. Germline CDR1 and CDR2: MDHEN and SYDVKM. Deletions cut 4 bases from V and 2 bases from J, with 14 bases between. CDR3 in DNA: TGTGCCAGCAGTTCTGGGGGCCCGAGCAACACTGAAGCTTTCTTT. As protein: CASSSGGPSNTEAFF.

The chain employs TRBV4-2 and TRBJ2-1; perhaps TRBD2 as D (6 bases). The CDR3 totals 17 residues. Germline CDR1 LGHNA, CDR2 YNFKEQ. V shed 0 bases and J shed 0 bases, with 12 bases lying between them. The chain's CDR3 is CASSQDSGGNSYNEQFF. The CDR3 bases are TGTGCCAGCAGCCAAGATAGTGGCGGGAACTCCTACAATGAGCAGTTCTTC.

With regard to this clonotype: A single base separates this from a much larger clone, so it may be a read error. The genes are TRBV20-1 and TRBJ1-5, with 10 bases aligning to TRBD1. The CDR3 consists of 14 residues. Germline values: CDR1 DFQATT, CDR2 SNEGSKA (reference sequence). CDR3 region: CSAATGGWNQRQHF. CDR3 nucleotides: TGCAGTGCTGCGACAGGGGGCTGGAATCAGCGCCAGCATTTT.

This clonotype was recorded many times. The rearrangement uses TRBV5-1 and TRBJ2-5, with TRBD2 matching over 12 bases. Germline values: CDR1 SGHRS, CDR2 YFSETQ. The CDR3 runs to 14 residues. Trimming took 7 bases from V and 3 from J; bases not matched to a gene: 4. The CDR3 DNA reads as TGCGCCAGCGCCAGGACTAGCGGGGAAGAGACCCAGTACTTC. Its protein product is CASARTSGEETQYF. Filled out from reference TRBV5-1 and TRBJ2-5, the complete variable domain reads KAGVTQTPRYLIKTRGQQVTLSCSPISGHRSVSWYQQTPGQGLQFLFEYFSETQRNKGNFPGRFSGRQFSNSRSEMNVSTLELGDSALYLCASARTSGEETQYFGPGTRLLVL.

The table lists this clonotype with many counts. V is TRBV6-1 and J is TRBJ1-4, with D possibly being TRBD1 (6 bases). The CDR3 has 15 residues. V lost 8 bases and J lost 1, with 14 bases in between. Germline V lookup: CDR1 MNHNS, CDR2 SASEGT. In nucleotides, the CDR3 is TGTGCCAGCTGGGGGGGGGGACAAACTAATGAAAAACTGTTTTTT. Translated, it gives CASWGGGQTNEKLFF.

This chain connects TRBV5-1 to TRBJ1-1; a possible D gene is TRBD1 (6 bases). The germline gives CDR1 SGHRS, CDR2 YFSETQ. The V end was cut by 4 bases, the J end by 7 bases, with 14 bases between. The length of the CDR3 is 13 residues. CDR3 region: CASSPEGVYEAFF. CDR3 coding DNA: TGCGCCAGCAGCCCGGAGGGGGTTTATGAAGCTTTCTTT.

This clonotype showed up just a few times. J is TRBJ2-3 and V is TRBV20-1; D might be TRBD2 (8 bases). The germline gives CDR1 DFQATT, CDR2 SNEGSKA (reference sequence). The CDR3 is made up of 15 amino acids. DNA of the CDR3: TGCAGGCCCGGGGGGGGACAGAGGGGCACAGATACGCAGTATTTT. Its translation: CRPGGGQRGTDTQYF.